Following are 5 T cell receptor beta chains from one sample sequenced in a study of cytomegalovirus exposure and HLA in healthy donors. The primer mix had 60 Vbeta and 13 Jbeta primers. Assay: immunoSEQ multiplex PCR; the TCRdb copy retains only in-frame clones and omits some. The repertoire includes around 120,000 clones, 80% of them detected once, and around 8% sits in the top ten. Sequenced: PBMCs. The receptors were gathered from a female donor in good health and CMV-seropositive.

The rearrangement links TRBV6-5 to TRBJ1-3; no clear D gene. Germline V lookup: CDR1 MNHEY, CDR2 SVGAGI. Trimming cost V 2 bases and J 0 bases, with 5 bases left between them. The CDR3 totals 14 residues. In DNA form, the CDR3 reads TGTGCCAGCAGTTACGGGAGCTCTGGAAACACCATATATTTT. This translates into CASSYGSSGNTIYF.

This clone was seen a few times. The chain employs TRBV19 and TRBJ1-4; a weak D match, TRBD1 (6 bases). This CDR3 comprises 13 residues. Germline CDR1 reads LNHDA; CDR2 reads SQIVND (reference sequence). Trimming removed 5 bases from V and 9 bases from J, with 13 bases in between. The CDR3 DNA follows: TGTGCCAGTAGTCAAACCGGGACACAAAAACTGTTTTTT. Translation gives CASSQTGTQKLFF.

This chain joins TRBV7-2 and TRBJ1-2, with TRBD1 identical over 9 bases. The CDR3 extends over 16 amino acids. Germline lookup yields CDR1 SGHTA and CDR2 FQGNSA. J gave up 3 bases and V 3 bases, and 8 bases lay outside the gene matches. The CDR3 DNA reads as TGTGCCAGCAGCTTGGGGACAGGGAGTTCCTACTATGGCTACACCTTC. Its protein product is CASSLGTGSSYYGYTF.

This clone was found a few times. The chain has TRBV5-1 and TRBJ2-2; no definite D call. Trimming pared 0 bases from V and 5 bases from J, leaving 8 bases between. Germline V lookup: CDR1 SGHRS, CDR2 YFSETQ. The CDR3 has 14 residues. Here the CDR3 reads CASSLVVATGELFF. CDR3 sequence (DNA): TGCGCCAGCAGCTTGGTTGTCGCGACCGGGGAGCTGTTTTTT.

The chain is built from TRBV6-6 and TRBJ2-3, with TRBD2 as a possible D gene (6 bases). Germline CDR1 MNHNY, CDR2 SVGAGI (reference sequence). The CDR3 has 15 residues. The germline V and J ends were trimmed by 4 bases and 4 bases, with 15 bases remaining between them. The CDR3 coding sequence is TGTGCCAGCAGTTCGCCGGGACTGCGCCCAGATACGCAGTATTTT. Residues: CASSSPGLRPDTQYF.